The T cell receptor (beta chain) described here comes from a study of T cell responses to AZD1222 COVID-19 vaccine. This CDR3 spans 12 amino acids. Trimming removed 7 bases from V and 7 bases from J, with 13 bases in between. Germline V gene sequence: CDR1 SNHLY, CDR2 FYNNEI. Libraries were prepared by immunoSEQ multiplex PCR; TCRdb keeps only in-frame clonotypes and omits some of them. This table has about 100,000 clones, 87% appearing once. Of note for this clone: Its antigen is not identified.

Study-wide results and limits: The study sampled repertoires only after the peak T cell response. A reported finding is that nearly half of spike-specific TCRs target unmutated variant regions.

This clonotype originated in an adult in good health. The V and J genes are TRBV2 and TRBJ2-5; TRBD2 might be the D (6 bases). Sequenced here: peripheral blood, sampled on day 0 of AZD1222 vaccination. CDR3 bases: TGTGCCAGCAAGGCGGGGCTCCCGACCCAGTACTTC. Encoded protein: CASKAGLPTQYF.